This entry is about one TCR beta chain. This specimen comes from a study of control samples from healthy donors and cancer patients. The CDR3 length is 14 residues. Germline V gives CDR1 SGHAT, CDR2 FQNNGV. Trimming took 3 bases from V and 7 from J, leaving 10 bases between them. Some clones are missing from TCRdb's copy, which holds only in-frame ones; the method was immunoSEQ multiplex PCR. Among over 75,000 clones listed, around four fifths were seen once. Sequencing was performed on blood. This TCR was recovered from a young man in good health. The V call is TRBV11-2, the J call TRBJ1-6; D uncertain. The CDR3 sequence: CASSFRTLNSPLHF. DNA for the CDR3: TGTGCCAGCAGCTTTCGGACCTTGAATTCACCCCTCCACTTT.